This T cell receptor beta chain was recovered during a study of OX40 agonist ivuxolimab in advanced cancers. Study background: Every 2 weeks, ivuxolimab was infused into the patients intravenously at between 0.01 and 10 mg/kg.

Sequencing was performed with immunoSEQ multiplex PCR; in TCRdb, only in-frame clones are kept and a portion is missing. The sample contains 70,000 to 75,000 clones, roughly 78% of which appear only once. CDR1 and CDR2 from the germline V gene are SGHRS and YFSETQ. The CDR3 totals 17 residues. The V gene end was trimmed by 4 bases and the J gene end by 1 base; junction bases not matched to a gene: 6. The chain combines TRBV5-1 with TRBJ2-5; 14 bases line up with TRBD2. Sample: CD4+ or CD8+ T cells sorted from blood, taken in a trial of the OX40 agonist ivuxolimab. The clonotype originates from an adult with an advanced solid tumor such as melanoma, head and neck, liver or kidney cancer. The CDR3 bases are TGCGCCAGCAGCCCAGGGACTAGCGGGAGAACCCAAGAGACCCAGTACTTC. Translating gives CASSPGTSGRTQETQYF.